The rows below give T cell receptor beta chains drawn from one sample of a study of cytomegalovirus exposure and HLA in healthy donors. Assay used: immunoSEQ multiplex PCR; TCRdb lists only in-frame clones, some missing. The sample totals 55,000 to 75,000 clones; its top ten clones hold roughly 4%. Sequenced input: PBMCs. Source of these receptors: a male donor in good health and CMV-seronegative. CDR3s include the opening cysteine and the closing phenylalanine or tryptophan. A D gene is named only where the DNA matches it firmly.

TRBD1	TRBJ2-2	TRBV4-1	CASSQVRGPTGELFF	TGCGCCAGCAGCCAAGTAAGGGGGCCAACCGGGGAGCTGTTTTTT
TRBD1	TRBJ2-7	TRBV6-5	CASSTPGTGSGEQYF	TGTGCCAGCAGTACTCCCGGGACAGGGAGTGGCGAGCAGTACTTC
-	TRBJ1-5	TRBV28	CASSPESGGARRNQPQHF	TGTGCCAGCAGTCCGGAATCCGGGGGGGCTAGGCGCAATCAGCCCCAGCATTTT
TRBD1	TRBJ2-1	TRBV4-3	CASSPRQGSSNEQFF	TGCGCCAGCAGCCCTCGACAGGGTTCGAGCAATGAGCAGTTCTTC
-	TRBJ1-2	TRBV5-1	CASSLEGRRENSYTF	TGCGCCAGCAGCTTGGAAGGACGAAGGGAGAACAGCTACACCTTC
TRBD2	TRBJ2-1	TRBV7-9	CASSPGLAGVDEQFF	TGTGCCAGCAGCCCGGGACTAGCGGGAGTGGATGAGCAGTTCTTC
TRBD1	TRBJ1-4	TRBV2	CASRRQGVNEKLFF	TGTGCCAGCAGGAGACAGGGGGTTAATGAAAAACTGTTTTTT
TRBD1	TRBJ2-6	TRBV7-2	CASNLQGAGANVLTF	TGTGCCAGCAACCTACAGGGGGCTGGGGCCAACGTCCTGACTTTC
TRBD1	TRBJ2-7	TRBV27	CASSPQGQGWAYEQYF	TGTGCCAGCAGTCCACAGGGACAGGGATGGGCCTACGAGCAGTACTTC
TRBD1	TRBJ2-5	TRBV29-1	CSVSQGAETQYF	TGCAGCGTTAGTCAGGGGGCTGAGACCCAGTACTTC